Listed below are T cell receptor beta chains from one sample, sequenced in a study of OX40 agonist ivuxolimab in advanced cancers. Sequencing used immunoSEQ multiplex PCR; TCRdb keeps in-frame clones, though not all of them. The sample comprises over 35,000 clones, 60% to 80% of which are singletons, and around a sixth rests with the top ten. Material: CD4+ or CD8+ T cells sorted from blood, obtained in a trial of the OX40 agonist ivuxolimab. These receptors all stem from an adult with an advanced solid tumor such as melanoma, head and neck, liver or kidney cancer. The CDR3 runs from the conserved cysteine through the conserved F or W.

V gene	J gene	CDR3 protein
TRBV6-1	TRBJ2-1	CASSGPGTSGGTRLVNEQFF
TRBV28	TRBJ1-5	CASKDGNQPQHF
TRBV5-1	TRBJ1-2	CASSLEFGGGHYGYTF
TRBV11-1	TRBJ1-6	CASSFGTAQSPLHF
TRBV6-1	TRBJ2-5	CASSTGSQETQYF
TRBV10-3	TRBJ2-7	CAISESQSSYEQYF
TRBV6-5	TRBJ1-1	CASSPGPNTEAFF
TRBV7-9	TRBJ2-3	CAGRLDVTDTQYF
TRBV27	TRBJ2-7	CASRRVGGYEQYF
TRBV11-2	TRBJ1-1	CASSRRVRTEAFF
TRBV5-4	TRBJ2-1	CASSLASRGGDNEQFF
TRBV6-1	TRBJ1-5	CASSEGQGFNQPQHF
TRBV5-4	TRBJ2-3	CASSWTGPDTQYF
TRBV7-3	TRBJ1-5	CASSFGQNQPQHF
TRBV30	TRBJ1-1	CAWSATYLKSAFF
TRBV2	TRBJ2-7	CASRIGVQSYEQYF
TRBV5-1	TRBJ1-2	CASSVTRYGYTF
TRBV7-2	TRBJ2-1	CASSLIGTYNEQFF
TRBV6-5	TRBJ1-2	CATTDTNYGYTF
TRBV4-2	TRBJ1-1	CASSKGTENTEAFF
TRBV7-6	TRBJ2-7	CASSPFEGVREQYF
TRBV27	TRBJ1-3	CASRGPGRSGNTIYF
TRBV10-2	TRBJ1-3	CASTKKNRGKYGNTIYF
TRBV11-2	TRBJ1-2	CASSLESGGDGYTF
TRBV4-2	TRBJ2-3	CASSQLSGSTDTQYF
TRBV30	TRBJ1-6	CAWSLGFNSPLHF
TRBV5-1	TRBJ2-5	CASSLGARGQETQYF
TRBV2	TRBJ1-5	CASSDPLVQPQHF
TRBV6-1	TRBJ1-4	CASSGSGTAEKLFF
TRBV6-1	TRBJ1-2	CASSEGRGHGYTF